The clone carrying this T cell receptor (beta chain) was counted between two and nine times. Its antigen is as yet unknown. A library of TCRbeta sequences, prepared with unique molecular identifiers, was generated. Via MiXCR, TCRdb re-called the PCR reads, giving one row per CDR3 protein. The sample carries approximately 200,000 distinct CDR3 sequences, roughly 6.3% recorded once. This specimen belongs to a study of T-cell reconstitution after alpha-beta-depleted transplantation in children. Study outcomes and limitations: After one year, T-cell counts and TCRbeta diversity mostly came from new T cells. The study traced high day-60 TCRbeta diversity in some patients to surviving recipient T cells and thymic progenitors.

CDR1 and CDR2 from the germline V gene are GTSNPN and SVGIG (reference sequence). There are 13 residues in the CDR3. Trimming cost V 4 bases and J 5 bases, with 11 bases left between them. The source material was PBMCs, sampled before TCRalphabeta/CD19-depleted stem cell transplant. The source of this sequence is a girl less than two years old with combined immunodeficiency, due to receive a stem cell transplant. V gene TRBV30 combines with J gene TRBJ2-2, with a tentative D call TRBD1 (5 bases). The CDR3 here is CAWIGAGTGELFF. The DNA for the CDR3 is TGTGCCTGGATAGGGGCTGGGACCGGGGAGCTGTTTTTT.